The clone carrying this T cell receptor (beta chain) appeared a few times. Antigen specificity is unknown. Preparation of the TCRbeta library was carried out with unique molecular identifiers. Each CDR3 protein gets one entry after TCRdb re-called the PCR reads with MiXCR. The sample lists fewer than 550,000 distinct CDR3 sequences; 10% to 12% were seen once. The data derive from a study of T-cell reconstitution after alpha-beta-depleted transplantation in children. General study findings and limits: TCRbeta diversity was high at day 60 in some patients (a result of surviving recipient T cells and thymic progenitors). Expanded graft clones, several hundred of them, were reportedly the source of alpha-beta T cells about two months after transplant. It was newly produced T cells that mostly accounted for T-cell counts and diversity one year after transplant.

V lost 7 bases, J lost 4 bases, and 4 bases stayed unmatched. This CDR3 is 13 amino acids long. Looked up from germline, CDR1 is DFQATT and CDR2 is SNEGSKA (reference sequence). This chain connects TRBV20-1 to TRBJ2-3; 11 positions match TRBD2. Sequenced here: PBMCs, mostly from graft donor cells, sampled 180 days after TCRalphabeta/CD19-depleted stem cell transplant. This TCR was sampled from a female patient aged 2-10 years who had a stem cell transplant for aplastic anemia, so the T cells may come from the graft donor. The CDR3, as DNA: TGCAGTGTAGCGGGGGGGTCATCAGATACGCAGTATTTT. The encoded protein is CSVAGGSSDTQYF.